Sequencing of this T cell receptor beta chain was carried out in a study of T cells in Graves' hyperthyroidism and ophthalmopathy. Whole-study findings and limits: Ophthalmopathy was distinguished from stable hyperthyroidism by 13 V-J signatures.

About this clonotype itself: Its target is not known. An end of the junction differs from the germline gene, which may be a read error.

This CDR3 has 15 amino acids. Germline CDR1 reads SGHTA; CDR2 reads FQGNSA. Using RNA transcripts as the source, TCR beta CDR3 regions were amplified. The TCR CDR3 was amplified in a first-round RT-PCR using the HTBI primer set. One entry per CDR3 protein, called by TCRdb with MiXCR from the multiplex PCR reads. The table lists about 26,000 distinct CDR3 sequences, roughly 45% of them singletons. This chain uses TRBV7-2 with TRBJ2-7; D might be TRBD1 or TRBD2, each matching 6 bases. The sequence was obtained from a woman aged 25 to 39 with Graves' hyperthyroidism. Sequenced: blood. The CDR3 DNA sequence: TGTGTCAGCAGAATGGGAGGTGGTAGCGAGGGGGGTCAGTACTTC. Amino acids: CVSRMGGGSEGGQYF.